Listed below are T cell receptor beta chains from one sample, sequenced in a study of T-cell memory formation after mild COVID-19. Via MiXCR, TCRdb re-called the 5' RACE reads, giving one row per CDR3 protein. The sample includes more than 120,000 distinct CDR3 sequences, 6% to 6.5% seen only once; the top ten take around 2%. Material: PBMCs or a T cell subset sorted from them (not recorded which). These receptors were taken from an adult woman who had mild COVID-19 (a few samples of this study predate the infection). Cell type and time point are not known. Both conserved end residues are part of each CDR3. D genes are given only for firm matches. The size entry is marked missing in some rows and otherwise reads once, few, many or a size class.

j_call,clone_size,v_call,cdr3_length,d_call,cdr3_aa,cdr3_nt
TRBJ1-2,-,TRBV6-5,15,-,CASRKPSGTNYGYTF,TGTGCCAGCAGAAAGCCTTCAGGGACTAACTATGGCTACACCTTC
TRBJ2-3,many,TRBV6-6,15,TRBD1,CASRYDRGSTDTQYF,TGTGCCAGCAGATACGACAGGGGGAGCACAGATACGCAGTATTTT
TRBJ2-7,few,TRBV15,17,TRBD1,CATSSPLTGSDAREQYF,TGTGCCACCAGCAGCCCTCTGACAGGGTCCGATGCAAGGGAGCAGTACTTC
TRBJ1-2,-,TRBV7-9,13,TRBD1,CASSNRGYYGYTF,TGTGCCAGCAGTAACAGGGGATACTATGGCTACACCTTC
TRBJ2-5,-,TRBV20-1,14,-,CSAGPNTVQETQYF,TGCAGTGCTGGCCCTAACACGGTCCAAGAGACCCAGTACTTC
TRBJ2-1,-,TRBV20-1,15,TRBD2,CSALAGAGSYNEQFF,TGCAGTGCATTAGCGGGAGCGGGTTCCTACAATGAGCAGTTCTTC
TRBJ2-6,many,TRBV24-1,15,TRBD1,CATSPDRAGANVLTF,TGTGCCACCAGCCCCGACAGGGCTGGGGCCAACGTCCTGACTTTC
TRBJ1-2,few,TRBV25-1,13,-,CASRARDNSGYTF,TGTGCCAGCAGGGCCCGGGACAATTCCGGCTACACCTTC
TRBJ2-1,-,TRBV7-9,12,-,CASSFDSREQFF,TGTGCCAGCAGCTTTGACTCGCGGGAGCAGTTCTTC
TRBJ2-1,many,TRBV7-9,15,-,CASSVATGTYNEQFF,TGTGCCAGCAGCGTAGCCACCGGGACGTACAATGAGCAGTTCTTC
TRBJ2-2,-,TRBV29-1,12,TRBD1,CSVQGATGELFF,TGCAGCGTTCAGGGGGCAACCGGGGAGCTGTTTTTT
TRBJ2-3,many,TRBV12-3/TRBV12-4,14,-,CASRNRDFTDTQYF,TGTGCCAGCAGGAACAGGGACTTCACAGATACGCAGTATTTT
TRBJ2-1,few,TRBV24-1,17,TRBD2,CATSDSTSPSSYNEQFF,TGTGCCACCAGTGACTCGACTAGCCCCAGCTCCTACAATGAGCAGTTCTTC
TRBJ2-7,many,TRBV3-1,18,TRBD2,CASSHGLTSGGWAYEQYF,TGTGCCAGCAGCCACGGCCTGACTAGCGGGGGCTGGGCCTACGAGCAGTACTTC
TRBJ1-2,few,TRBV30,12,-,CAWSLLKDGYTF,TGTGCCTGGAGTCTCCTCAAGGATGGCTACACCTTC
TRBJ2-1,many,TRBV2,16,TRBD2,CASSDPQGLANNEQFF,TGTGCCAGCAGTGACCCGCAGGGACTAGCGAACAATGAGCAGTTCTTC
TRBJ2-3,many,TRBV29-1,16,TRBD2,CSVAAGLAGTGGTQYF,TGCAGCGTTGCAGCTGGACTAGCGGGAACGGGTGGTACGCAGTATTTT
TRBJ2-1,-,TRBV7-2,17,TRBD2,CASSLLPSGTSYNEQFF,TGTGCCAGCAGCTTATTGCCAAGCGGGACGTCCTACAATGAGCAGTTCTTC
TRBJ2-5,many,TRBV6-5,12,-,CASSSNTGTQYF,TGTGCCAGCAGTTCAAACACGGGGACCCAGTACTTC
TRBJ1-1,few,TRBV5-1,14,-,CASSLDRRPLEAFF,TGCGCCAGCAGCTTGGACAGGAGGCCCCTAGAAGCTTTCTTT
TRBJ1-5,-,TRBV7-2,15,-,CASSLPGSHNQPQHF,TGTGCCAGCAGCTTACCTGGCAGCCACAATCAGCCCCAGCATTTT
TRBJ2-7,many,TRBV12-3/TRBV12-4,15,-,CASSNRKTNTGEQYF,TGTGCCAGCAGTAACAGAAAAACTAACACTGGCGAGCAGTACTTC
TRBJ2-7,many,TRBV24-1,14,-,CATSESTGSYEQYF,TGTGCCACCAGTGAGTCGACAGGTTCCTACGAGCAGTACTTC
TRBJ2-2,few,TRBV12-3/TRBV12-4,14,TRBD2,CASTSGTRVGELFF,TGTGCCAGCACCTCCGGGACTAGAGTCGGGGAGCTGTTTTTT
TRBJ2-7,-,TRBV7-2,15,TRBD2,CASSLEGTSVYEQYF,TGTGCCAGCAGCTTAGAGGGGACTAGCGTCTACGAGCAGTACTTC
TRBJ1-1,-,TRBV29-1,13,-,CSVQGGPATEAFF,TGCAGCGTCCAAGGGGGGCCGGCCACTGAAGCTTTCTTT